This T cell receptor (beta chain) was observed in a study of T cells in tuberculosis. Per germline, CDR1 LGHNT and CDR2 FRNRAP. The CDR3 totals 13 residues. V lost 0 bases to trimming and J lost 9 bases, with 9 bases between them. Worth noting for this clone: Its antigen is not known.

The table came from immunoSEQ multiplex PCR; TCRdb's copy has only in-frame clones and leaves some out. Among about 35,000 clones listed, around 90% were seen once. The study, taken as a whole, reports: Active tuberculosis patients had shorter CDR3-alpha; the beta difference was nonsignificant.

The source material was PBMCs. This receptor was identified in a donor aged 10 to 29 with latent tuberculosis or without tuberculosis infection. Some clones in this sample may be carry-over from other donors' samples. The gene calls are TRBV12-5 and TRBJ2-1; D is uncertain. DNA for the CDR3: TGTGCTAGTGGTTTGGTACGGCAGGCTGAGCAGTTCTTC. It yields the protein CASGLVRQAEQFF. Supplemented by reference TRBV12-5 and TRBJ2-1, the full variable domain reads DARVTQTPRHKVTEMGQEVTMRCQPILGHNTVFWYRQTMMQGLELLAYFRNRAPLDDSGMPKDRFSAEMPDATLATLKIQPSEPRDSAVYFCASGLVRQAEQFFGPGTRLTVL.